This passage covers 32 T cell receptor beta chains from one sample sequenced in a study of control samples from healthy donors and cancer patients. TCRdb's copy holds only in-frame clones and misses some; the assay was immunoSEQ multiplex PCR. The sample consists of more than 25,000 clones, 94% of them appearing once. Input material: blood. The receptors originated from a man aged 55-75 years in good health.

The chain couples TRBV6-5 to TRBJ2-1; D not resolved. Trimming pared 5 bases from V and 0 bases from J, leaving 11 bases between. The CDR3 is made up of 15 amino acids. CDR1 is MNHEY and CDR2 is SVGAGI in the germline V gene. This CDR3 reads CASSRTASSYNEQFF. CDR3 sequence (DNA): TGTGCCAGCAGTCGGACGGCGAGCTCCTACAATGAGCAGTTCTTC.

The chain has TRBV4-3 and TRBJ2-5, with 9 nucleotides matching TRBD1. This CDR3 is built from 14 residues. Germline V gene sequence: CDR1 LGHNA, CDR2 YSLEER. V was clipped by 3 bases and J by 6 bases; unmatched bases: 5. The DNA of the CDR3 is TGCGCCAGCAGCCAGGGGACAGGGATCCAGACCCAGTACTTC. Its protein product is CASSQGTGIQTQYF.

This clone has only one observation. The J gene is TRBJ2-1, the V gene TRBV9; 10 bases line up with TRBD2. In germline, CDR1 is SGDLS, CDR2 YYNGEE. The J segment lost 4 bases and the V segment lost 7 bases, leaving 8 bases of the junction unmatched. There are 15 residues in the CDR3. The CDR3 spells CASSIRTSGYNEQFF. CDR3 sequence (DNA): TGTGCCAGCTCCATTAGGACTAGCGGATACAATGAGCAGTTCTTC.

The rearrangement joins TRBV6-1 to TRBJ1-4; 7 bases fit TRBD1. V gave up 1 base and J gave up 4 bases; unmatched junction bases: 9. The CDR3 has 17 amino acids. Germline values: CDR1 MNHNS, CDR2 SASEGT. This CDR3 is CASSEGKGDRVNEKLFF. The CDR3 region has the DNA TGTGCCAGCAGTGAAGGAAAGGGGGACAGAGTTAATGAAAAACTGTTTTTT.

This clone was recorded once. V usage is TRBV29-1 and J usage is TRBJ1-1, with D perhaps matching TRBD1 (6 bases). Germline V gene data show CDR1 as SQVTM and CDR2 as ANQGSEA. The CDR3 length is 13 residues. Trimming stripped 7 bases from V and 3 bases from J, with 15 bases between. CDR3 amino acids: CSGLNTGYTEAFF. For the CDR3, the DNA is TGCAGCGGACTAAACACAGGGTACACTGAAGCTTTCTTT.

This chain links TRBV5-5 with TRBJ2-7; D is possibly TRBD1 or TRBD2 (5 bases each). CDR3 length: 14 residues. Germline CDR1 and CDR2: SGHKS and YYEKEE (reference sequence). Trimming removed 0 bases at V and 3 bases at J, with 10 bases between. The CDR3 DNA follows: TGTGCCAGCAGCTTGGGCAGGGAGAACTACGAGCAGTACTTC. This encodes CASSLGRENYEQYF.

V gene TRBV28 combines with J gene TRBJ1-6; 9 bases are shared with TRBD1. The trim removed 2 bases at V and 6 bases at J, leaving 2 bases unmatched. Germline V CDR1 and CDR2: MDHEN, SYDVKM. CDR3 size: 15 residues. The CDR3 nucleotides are TGTGCCAGCAGTTTAGGGACAGGGCCTAATTCACCCCTCCACTTT. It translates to CASSLGTGPNSPLHF. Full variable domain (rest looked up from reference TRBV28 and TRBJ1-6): DVKVTQSSRYLVKRTGEKVFLECVQDMDHENMFWYRQDPGLGLRLIYFSYDVKMKEKGDIPEGYSVSREKKERFSLILESASTNQTSMYLCASSLGTGPNSPLHFGNGTRLTVT.

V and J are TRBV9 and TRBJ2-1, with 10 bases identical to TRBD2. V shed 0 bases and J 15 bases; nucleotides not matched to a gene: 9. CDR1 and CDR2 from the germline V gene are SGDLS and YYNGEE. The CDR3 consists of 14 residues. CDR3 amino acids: CASSVVPQAGGRFF. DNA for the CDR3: TGTGCCAGCAGCGTAGTTCCCCAAGCGGGGGGGCGGTTCTTC.

CDR3 in amino acids: CASSLGRGRSYGYTF. The CDR3 DNA is TGTGCCAGCAGCTTGGGCCGAGGAAGGAGTTATGGCTACACCTTC. The chain recombines TRBV5-6 with TRBJ1-2; D unclear. The CDR3 spans 15 residues. Trimming pared 0 bases from V and 5 bases from J, leaving 14 bases between. Germline values: CDR1 SGHDT, CDR2 YYEEEE. Full variable domain (remainder filled in from reference TRBV5-6 and TRBJ1-2): DAGVTQSPTHLIKTRGQQVTLRCSPKSGHDTVSWYQQALGQGPQFIFQYYEEEERQRGNFPDRFSGHQFPNYSSELNVNALLLGDSALYLCASSLGRGRSYGYTFGSGTRLTVV.

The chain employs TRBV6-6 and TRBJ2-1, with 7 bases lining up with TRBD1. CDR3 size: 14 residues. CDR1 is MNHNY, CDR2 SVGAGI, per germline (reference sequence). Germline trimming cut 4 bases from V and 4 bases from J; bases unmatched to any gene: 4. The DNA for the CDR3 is TGTGCCAGCAGTTTCGGACAGGCTTACAATGAGCAGTTCTTC. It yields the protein CASSFGQAYNEQFF.

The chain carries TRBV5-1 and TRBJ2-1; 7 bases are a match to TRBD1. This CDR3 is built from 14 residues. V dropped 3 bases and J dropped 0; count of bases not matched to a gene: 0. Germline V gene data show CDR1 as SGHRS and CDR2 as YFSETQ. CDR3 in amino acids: CASSWTGSYNEQFF. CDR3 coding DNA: TGCGCCAGCAGCTGGACAGGCTCCTACAATGAGCAGTTCTTC. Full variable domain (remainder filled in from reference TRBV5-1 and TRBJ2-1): KAGVTQTPRYLIKTRGQQVTLSCSPISGHRSVSWYQQTPGQGLQFLFEYFSETQRNKGNFPGRFSGRQFSNSRSEMNVSTLELGDSALYLCASSWTGSYNEQFFGPGTRLTVL.

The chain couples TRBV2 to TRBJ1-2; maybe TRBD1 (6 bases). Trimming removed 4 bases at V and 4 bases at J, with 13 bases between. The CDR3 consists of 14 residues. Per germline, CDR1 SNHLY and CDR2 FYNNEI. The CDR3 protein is CASSVEGVSYGYTF. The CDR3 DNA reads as TGTGCCAGCAGTGTCGAGGGGGTTAGCTATGGCTACACCTTC.

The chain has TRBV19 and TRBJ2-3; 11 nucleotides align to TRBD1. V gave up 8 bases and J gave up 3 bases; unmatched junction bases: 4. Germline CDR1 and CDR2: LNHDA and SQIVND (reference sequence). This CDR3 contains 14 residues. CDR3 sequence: CASRDRGKTDTQYF. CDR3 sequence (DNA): TGTGCCAGTCGGGACAGGGGGAAAACAGATACGCAGTATTTT.

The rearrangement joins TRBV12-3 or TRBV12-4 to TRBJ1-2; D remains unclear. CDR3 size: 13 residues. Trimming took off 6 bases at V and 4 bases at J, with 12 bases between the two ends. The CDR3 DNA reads TGTGCCAGCAGCCCGGACTCCCGCTATGGCTACACCTTC. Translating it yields CASSPDSRYGYTF.

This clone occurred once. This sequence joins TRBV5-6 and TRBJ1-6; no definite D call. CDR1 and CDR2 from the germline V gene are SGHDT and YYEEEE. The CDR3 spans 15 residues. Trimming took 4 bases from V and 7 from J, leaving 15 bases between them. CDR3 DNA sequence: TGTGCCAGCAGCCCGCAAGTGGGCCTAAATTCACCCCTCCACTTT. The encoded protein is CASSPQVGLNSPLHF.

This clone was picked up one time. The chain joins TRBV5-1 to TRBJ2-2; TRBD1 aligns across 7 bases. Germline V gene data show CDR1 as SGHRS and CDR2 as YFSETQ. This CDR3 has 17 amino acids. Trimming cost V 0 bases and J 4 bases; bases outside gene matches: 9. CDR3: CASSLAMTGLGTGELFF. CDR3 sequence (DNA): TGCGCCAGCAGCTTGGCTATGACAGGGCTGGGCACCGGGGAGCTGTTTTTT.

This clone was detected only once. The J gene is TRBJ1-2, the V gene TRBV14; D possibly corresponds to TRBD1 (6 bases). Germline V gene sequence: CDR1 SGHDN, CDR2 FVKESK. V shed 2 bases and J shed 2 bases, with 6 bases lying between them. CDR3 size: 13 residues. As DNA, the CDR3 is TGTGCCAGCAGCCAACAGGGGAACTATGGCTACACCTTC. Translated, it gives CASSQQGNYGYTF. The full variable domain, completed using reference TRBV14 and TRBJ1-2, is EAGVTQFPSHSVIEKGQTVTLRCDPISGHDNLYWYRRVMGKEIKFLLHFVKESKQDESGMPNNRFLAERTGGTYSTLKVQPAELEDSGVYFCASSQQGNYGYTFGSGTRLTVV.

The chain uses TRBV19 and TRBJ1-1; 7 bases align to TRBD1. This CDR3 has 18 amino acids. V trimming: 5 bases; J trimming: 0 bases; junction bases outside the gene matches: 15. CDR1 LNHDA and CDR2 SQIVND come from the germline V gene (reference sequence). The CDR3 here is CASSRARGQQIMNTEAFF. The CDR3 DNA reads TGTGCCAGTAGTCGAGCTCGGGGACAGCAGATTATGAACACTGAAGCTTTCTTT.

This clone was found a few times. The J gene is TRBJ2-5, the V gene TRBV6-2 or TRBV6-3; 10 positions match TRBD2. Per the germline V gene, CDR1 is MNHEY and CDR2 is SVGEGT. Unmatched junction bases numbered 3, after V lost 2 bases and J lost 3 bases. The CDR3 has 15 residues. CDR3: CASSYNLAGEETQYF. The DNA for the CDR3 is TGTGCCAGCAGTTACAATCTAGCGGGGGAAGAGACCCAGTACTTC.

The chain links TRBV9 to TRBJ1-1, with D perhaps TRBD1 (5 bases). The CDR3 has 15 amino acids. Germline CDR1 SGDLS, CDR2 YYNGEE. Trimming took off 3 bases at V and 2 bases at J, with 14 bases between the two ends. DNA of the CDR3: TGTGCCAGCAGCGCCGCCGGGGGTCTTAACACTGAAGCTTTCTTT. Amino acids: CASSAAGGLNTEAFF.

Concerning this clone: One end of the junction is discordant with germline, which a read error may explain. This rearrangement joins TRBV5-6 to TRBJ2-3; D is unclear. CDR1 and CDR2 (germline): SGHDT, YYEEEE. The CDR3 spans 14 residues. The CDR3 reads CASSLGYSTNTQYF. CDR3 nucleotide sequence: TGTGCCAGCAGCTTGGGGTATAGCACAAATACGCAGTATTTT.

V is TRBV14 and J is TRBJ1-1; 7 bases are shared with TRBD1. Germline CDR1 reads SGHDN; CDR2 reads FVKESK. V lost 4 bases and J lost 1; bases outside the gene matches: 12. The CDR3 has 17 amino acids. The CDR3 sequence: CASSRSTYRGRNTEAFF. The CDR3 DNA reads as TGTGCCAGCAGCCGGTCGACCTACAGGGGAAGGAACACTGAAGCTTTCTTT. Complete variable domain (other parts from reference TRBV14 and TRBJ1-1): EAGVTQFPSHSVIEKGQTVTLRCDPISGHDNLYWYRRVMGKEIKFLLHFVKESKQDESGMPNNRFLAERTGGTYSTLKVQPAELEDSGVYFCASSRSTYRGRNTEAFFGQGTRLTVV.

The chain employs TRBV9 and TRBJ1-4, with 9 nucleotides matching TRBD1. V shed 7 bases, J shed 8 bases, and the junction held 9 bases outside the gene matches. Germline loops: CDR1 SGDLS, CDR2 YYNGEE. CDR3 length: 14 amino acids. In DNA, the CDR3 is TGTGCCAGCTCCCGCGGGACAGGGAGCGAAAAACTGTTTTTT. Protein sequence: CASSRGTGSEKLFF.

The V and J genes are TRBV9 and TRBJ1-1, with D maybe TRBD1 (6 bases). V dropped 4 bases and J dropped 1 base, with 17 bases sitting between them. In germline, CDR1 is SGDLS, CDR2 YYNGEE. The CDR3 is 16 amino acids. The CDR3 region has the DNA TGTGCCAGCAGCCCACTCAACCCGGGACAGAACACTGAAGCTTTCTTT. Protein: CASSPLNPGQNTEAFF.

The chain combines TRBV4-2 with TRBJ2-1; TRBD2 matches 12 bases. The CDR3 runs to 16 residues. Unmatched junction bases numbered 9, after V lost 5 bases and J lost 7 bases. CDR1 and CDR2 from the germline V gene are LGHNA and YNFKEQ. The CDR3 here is CASSIWGLAGRNEQFF. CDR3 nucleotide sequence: TGTGCCAGCAGCATTTGGGGACTAGCGGGTAGGAATGAGCAGTTCTTC.

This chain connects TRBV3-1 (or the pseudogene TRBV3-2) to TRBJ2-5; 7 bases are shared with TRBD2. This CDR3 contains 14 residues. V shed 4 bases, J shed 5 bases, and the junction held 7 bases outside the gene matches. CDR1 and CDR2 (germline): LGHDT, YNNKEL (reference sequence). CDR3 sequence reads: CASSRANGGETQYF. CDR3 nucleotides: TGTGCCAGCAGCCGGGCCAACGGGGGGGAGACCCAGTACTTC.

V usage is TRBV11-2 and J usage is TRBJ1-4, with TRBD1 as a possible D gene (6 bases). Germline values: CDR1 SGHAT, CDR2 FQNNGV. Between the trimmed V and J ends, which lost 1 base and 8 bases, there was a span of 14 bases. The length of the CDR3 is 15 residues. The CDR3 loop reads CASSLVLRGSEKLFF. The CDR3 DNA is TGTGCCAGCAGCTTAGTTCTCAGGGGATCCGAAAAACTGTTTTTT.

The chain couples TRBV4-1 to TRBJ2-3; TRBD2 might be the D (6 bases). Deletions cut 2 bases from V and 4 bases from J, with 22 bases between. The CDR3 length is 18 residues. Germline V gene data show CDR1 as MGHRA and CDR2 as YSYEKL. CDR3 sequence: CASSQKELNWGGADTQYF. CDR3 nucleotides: TGCGCCAGCAGCCAAAAGGAACTAAATTGGGGAGGCGCAGATACGCAGTATTTT.

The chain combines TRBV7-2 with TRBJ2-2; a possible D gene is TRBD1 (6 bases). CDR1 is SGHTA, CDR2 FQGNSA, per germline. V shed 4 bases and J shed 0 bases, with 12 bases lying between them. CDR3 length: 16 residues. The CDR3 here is CASSSLGQANTGELFF. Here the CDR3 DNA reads TGTGCCAGCAGCTCCTTGGGACAAGCGAACACCGGGGAGCTGTTTTTT. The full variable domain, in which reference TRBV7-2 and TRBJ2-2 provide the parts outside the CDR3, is GAGVSQSPSNKVTEKGKDVELRCDPISGHTALYWYRQSLGQGLEFLIYFQGNSAPDKSGLPSDRFSAERTGGSVSTLTIQRTQQEDSAVYLCASSSLGQANTGELFFGEGSRLTVL.

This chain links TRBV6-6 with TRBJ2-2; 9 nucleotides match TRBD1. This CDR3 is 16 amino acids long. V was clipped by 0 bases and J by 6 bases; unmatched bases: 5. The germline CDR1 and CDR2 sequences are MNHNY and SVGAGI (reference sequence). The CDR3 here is CASSYSKGQGAGELFF. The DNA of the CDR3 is TGTGCCAGCAGTTACTCGAAGGGACAGGGTGCCGGGGAGCTGTTTTTT.

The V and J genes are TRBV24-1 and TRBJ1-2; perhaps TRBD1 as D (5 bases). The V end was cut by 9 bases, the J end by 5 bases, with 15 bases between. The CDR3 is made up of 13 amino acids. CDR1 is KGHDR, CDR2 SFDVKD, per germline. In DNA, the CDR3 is TGTGCCACCCTCCTCGGGGCGCGATATGGCTACACCTTC. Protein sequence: CATLLGARYGYTF.

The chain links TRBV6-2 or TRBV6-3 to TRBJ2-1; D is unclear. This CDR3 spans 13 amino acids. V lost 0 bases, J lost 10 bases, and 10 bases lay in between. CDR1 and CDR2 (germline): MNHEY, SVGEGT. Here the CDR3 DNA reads TGTGCCAGCAGTTACTCGAGGCAGTGGGAGCAGTTCTTC. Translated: CASSYSRQWEQFF.